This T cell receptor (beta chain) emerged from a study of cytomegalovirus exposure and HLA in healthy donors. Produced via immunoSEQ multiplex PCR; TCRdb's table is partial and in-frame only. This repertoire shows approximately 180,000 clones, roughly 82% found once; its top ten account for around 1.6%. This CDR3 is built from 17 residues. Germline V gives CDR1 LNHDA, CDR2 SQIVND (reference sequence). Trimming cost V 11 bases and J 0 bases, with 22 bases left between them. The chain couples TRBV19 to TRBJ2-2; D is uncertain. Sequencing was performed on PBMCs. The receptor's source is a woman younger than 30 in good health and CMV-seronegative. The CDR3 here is CAVRSVRRYANTGELFF. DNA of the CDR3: TGTGCCGTTCGGTCGGTTCGGAGATACGCGAACACCGGGGAGCTGTTTTTT. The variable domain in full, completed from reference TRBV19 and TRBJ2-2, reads DGGITQSPKYLFRKEGQNVTLSCEQNLNHDAMYWYRQDPGQGLRLIYYSQIVNDFQKGDIAEGYSVSREKKESFPLTVTSAQKNPTAFYLCAVRSVRRYANTGELFFGEGSRLTVL.